Below, 29 T cell receptor beta chains from the same sample are listed, as sequenced in a study of blood T cells in healthy people across ages. Next came a second PCR, run for about 6 to 12 cycles, which used a sample-barcoded 5' primer along with a J-beta primer mix. TCRdb re-derived calls from the 5' RACE reads in MiXCR, one entry per CDR3 protein. The sample shows 1 million or so distinct CDR3 sequences, 45% of them seen only once. Sequencing used blood. The receptors were gathered from a woman aged 55-70 years in good health.

V and J are TRBV6-6 and TRBJ2-1; the match to TRBD2 covers 7 bases. The CDR3 is 14 amino acids. Germline trimming cut 10 bases from V and 8 bases from J; bases unmatched to any gene: 14. Germline CDR1 reads MNHNY; CDR2 reads SVGAGI (reference sequence). For the CDR3, the DNA is TGTGCCACCCTGAGGGAGCGGGATACCGATGAGCAGTTCTTC. Protein product: CATLRERDTDEQFF.

The chain has TRBV20-1 and TRBJ2-3, with D uncertain. From germline, CDR1 is DFQATT and CDR2 SNEGSKA (reference sequence). V lost 2 bases to trimming and J lost 2 bases, with 11 bases between them. The CDR3 extends over 14 amino acids. The CDR3 reads CSARSLPSTDTQYF. The CDR3 nucleotides are TGCAGTGCTAGAAGCCTTCCGTCCACAGATACGCAGTATTTT.

The chain couples TRBV29-1 to TRBJ2-5; 13 nucleotides line up with TRBD2. Trimming cost V 7 bases and J 11 bases; bases outside gene matches: 10. CDR1 SQVTM and CDR2 ANQGSEA come from the germline V gene. The CDR3 sequence is 13 residues long. This CDR3 is CSAPGLAGNEQYF. CDR3 sequence (DNA): TGCAGCGCCCCGGGACTAGCGGGAAATGAGCAGTACTTC.

The V gene is TRBV6-2 or TRBV6-3, the J gene TRBJ2-5, with 11 bases identical to TRBD2. V gave up 10 bases and J gave up 5 bases; unmatched junction bases: 6. The V gene's germline CDR1 is MNHEY and CDR2 SVGEGT. This CDR3 spans 13 amino acids. The CDR3 protein is CATRLAGMETQYF. For the CDR3, the DNA is TGTGCCACCCGACTAGCGGGAATGGAGACCCAGTACTTC.

This clonotype has only a few counts. The chain is built from TRBV20-1 and TRBJ1-2, with a tentative D call TRBD1 (6 bases). Germline CDR1 is DFQATT and CDR2 is SNEGSKA (reference sequence). The CDR3 sequence is 13 residues long. V was clipped by 6 bases and J by 8 bases, with 19 bases between them. The CDR3 region has the DNA TGCAGTGCGCCTGGACGGGGGCTTTACGGCTACACCTTC. This translates into CSAPGRGLYGYTF.

Turning to this clonotype: Germline is not matched at one junction end, which may reflect a read error. The V and J genes are TRBV10-3 and TRBJ1-1, with D uncertain. The CDR3 is 14 amino acids. Germline CDR1 reads ENHRY; CDR2 reads SYGVKD. DNA for the CDR3: TGTGCCGTCAGTGATTTTAACACGCACACTGAAGCTTTCTTT. This gives the protein CAVSDFNTHTEAFF.

The chain uses TRBV3-1 and TRBJ2-4; 9 bases align to TRBD1. Judging by the DNA end, TRBJ2-7 fits better; the J call may be wrong. This CDR3 has 17 amino acids. CDR1 is LGHDT, CDR2 YNNKEL, per germline (reference sequence). The CDR3, as DNA: TGTGCCAGCAGCCAAGAGATCCGGGACAGGGAACGTCACGAGCAGTACTTC. Protein: CASSQEIRDRERHEQYF.

This clonotype was seen a handful of times. The rearrangement uses TRBV7-2 and TRBJ2-3, with 13 bases fitting TRBD2. V lost 4 bases, J lost 3 bases, and 13 bases stayed unmatched. The CDR3 is 19 residues long. Germline lookup yields CDR1 SGHTA and CDR2 FQGNSA. This CDR3 reads CASSSPASILAGGTDTQYF. The CDR3 coding sequence is TGTGCCAGCAGCTCACCGGCATCAATACTAGCGGGAGGGACAGATACGCAGTATTTT.

Concerning this clonotype: A junction end diverges from the germline sequence, so it may reflect a read error. The rearrangement uses TRBV6-6 and TRBJ2-1, with 14 nucleotides matching TRBD2. CDR3 size: 15 residues. Germline CDR1 MNHNY, CDR2 SVGAGI (reference sequence). The CDR3 sequence: CASSGTSGSPNEQFF. CDR3 DNA sequence: TGTGCCAGCAGCGGGACTAGCGGGAGTCCGAATGAGCAGTTCTTT.

J is TRBJ1-3 and V is TRBV6-5, with 9 nucleotides matching TRBD1. The CDR3 consists of 12 residues. Per the germline V gene, CDR1 is MNHEY and CDR2 is SVGAGI. V was pared by 8 bases and J by 4 bases, with 0 bases of the junction left unmatched. CDR3 region: CASGTGGNTIYF. The CDR3 DNA reads TGTGCCAGCGGGACAGGGGGAAACACCATATATTTT.

This clonotype was observed a handful of times. The chain is built from TRBV14 and TRBJ2-1; 7 nucleotides agree with TRBD2. Trimming removed 1 base from V and 11 bases from J; junction bases left unmatched: 5. Germline V CDR1 and CDR2: SGHDN, FVKESK. The CDR3 consists of 13 residues. DNA of the CDR3: TGTGCCAGCAGCCAAGTGGGCGGGAGTAAGCAGTTCTTC. Translating it yields CASSQVGGSKQFF.

The CDR3: CASSSTGGPSSEQYF. Written as DNA, the CDR3 is TGTGCCAGCAGTTCAACAGGGGGTCCGTCGTCCGAGCAGTACTTC. The V gene is TRBV12-3 or TRBV12-4, the J gene TRBJ2-7; 8 positions match TRBD1. CDR3 length: 15 residues. The V segment lost 4 bases and the J segment 6 bases; nucleotides outside the gene matches: 11.

On this clonotype: This could be a read error, since a much larger clone is one nucleotide away. V is TRBV7-2 and J is TRBJ1-2, with D possibly being TRBD1 (6 bases). Per the germline V gene, CDR1 is SGHTA and CDR2 is FQGNSA. CDR3 length equals 15 residues. CDR3 residues: CAGSPEQTGIYGYTF. CDR3 in DNA: TGTGCCGGCAGCCCGGAGCAAACAGGGATCTATGGCTACACCTTC. The full variable domain, rest sourced from reference TRBV7-2 and TRBJ1-2, is GAGVSQSPSNKVTEKGKDVELRCDPISGHTALYWYRQSLGQGLEFLIYFQGNSAPDKSGLPSDRFSAERTGGSVSTLTIQRTQQEDSAVYLCAGSPEQTGIYGYTFGSGTRLTVV.

This chain uses TRBV12-3 or TRBV12-4 with TRBJ2-1; possibly TRBD2 for D (6 bases). Trimming pared 10 bases from V and 9 bases from J, leaving 16 bases between. The CDR3 has 12 amino acids. CDR3: CATNSGHGEQFF. The CDR3 nucleotides are TGTGCCACCAATAGCGGACATGGTGAGCAGTTCTTC.

This clonotype was recorded a few times. The rearrangement uses TRBV25-1 and TRBJ2-5; weak D call: TRBD2 (6 bases). This CDR3 is 14 amino acids long. V was clipped by 1 base and J by 3 bases, with 9 bases between them. Germline V CDR1 and CDR2: MGHDK, SYGVNS. CDR3 sequence (DNA): TGTGCCAGCAGTGAATGGAGGGAGGAAGAGACCCAGTACTTC. Translated: CASSEWREEETQYF.

For this clonotype: Germline is not matched at one junction end, which may reflect a read error. The chain couples TRBV11-1 to TRBJ2-7; weak D call: TRBD1 (6 bases). The closer fit of TRBJ2-5 to the DNA end suggests the J call may be wrong. The CDR3 consists of 14 residues. Germline V CDR1 and CDR2: SGHAT, FQDESV (reference sequence). The CDR3 DNA reads as TGTACCAGCAGCCCGGCGACAGGTGGGGAGACCCAGTACTTC. Translation: CTSSPATGGETQYF.

The chain recombines TRBV11-2 with TRBJ2-2; 8 bases line up with TRBD1. V trimming: 2 bases; J trimming: 5 bases; junction bases outside the gene matches: 4. This CDR3 region has 15 residues. Germline assignment: CDR1 SGHAT and CDR2 FQNNGV. The CDR3 nucleotides are TGTGCCAGCAGCTTAACAGGGGGAGGTACCGGGGAGCTGTTTTTT. Its translation is CASSLTGGGTGELFF. Filled out from reference TRBV11-2 and TRBJ2-2, the complete variable domain reads EAGVAQSPRYKIIEKRQSVAFWCNPISGHATLYWYQQILGQGPKLLIQFQNNGVVDDSQLPKDRFSAERLKGVDSTLKIQPAKLEDSAVYLCASSLTGGGTGELFFGEGSRLTVL.

CDR3 sequence (DNA): TGTGCCAGCAGTTTAGAACCCCCCAGGGGATACACAGATACGCAGTATTTT. Amino acid sequence: CASSLEPPRGYTDTQYF. The chain combines TRBV12-3 or TRBV12-4 with TRBJ2-3; maybe TRBD1 (6 bases). The V gene lost 1 base and the J gene lost 2 bases, with 16 bases spanning the gap. This CDR3 contains 17 residues.

The V gene is TRBV29-1, the J gene TRBJ2-5, with 11 bases identical to TRBD2. Looked up from germline, CDR1 is SQVTM and CDR2 is ANQGSEA. After removal of 6 bases from V and 11 bases from J, the junction contained 17 bases not matched to a gene. The CDR3 runs 15 residues. The CDR3 loop is CSVASGTSGSHEQYF. CDR3 in DNA: TGCAGCGTCGCGTCCGGCACTAGCGGGAGCCATGAGCAGTACTTC.

This clonotype has at least ten counts. The chain employs TRBV3-1 and TRBJ1-6, with D possibly matching TRBD1 (6 bases). Looked up from germline, CDR1 is LGHDT and CDR2 is YNNKEL (reference sequence). This CDR3 has 15 amino acids. Trimming shortened V by 4 bases and J by 7 bases, and 14 bases separated the two germline ends. DNA of the CDR3: TGTGCCAGCAGCCTACGTCAGGGGCAGAATTCACCCCTCCACTTT. Translating it yields CASSLRQGQNSPLHF. Based on the CDR3 plus reference TRBV3-1 and TRBJ1-6, the full variable domain is DTAVSQTPKYLVTQMGNDKSIKCEQNLGHDTMYWYKQDSKKFLKIMFSYNNKELIINETVPNRFSPKSPDKAHLNLHINSLELGDSAVYFCASSLRQGQNSPLHFGNGTRLTVT.

This clonotype was seen more than once but under ten times. The chain is built from TRBV10-1 and TRBJ2-7, with unresolved D. From germline, CDR1 is WNHNN and CDR2 SYGVQD (reference sequence). The CDR3 contains 12 residues. The germline V and J ends were trimmed by 3 bases and 7 bases, with 10 bases remaining between them. The CDR3 nucleotides read TGCGCCAGCAGTGACCCAATGGGGGAGCAGTACTTC. Amino acids: CASSDPMGEQYF.

This sequence joins TRBV5-1 and TRBJ2-5; possible D gene TRBD2, 6 bases. CDR1 is SGHRS, CDR2 YFSETQ, per germline. V was pared by 4 bases and J by 3 bases, with 13 bases between. The CDR3 contains 14 residues. The CDR3 nucleotides are TGCGCCAGCAGCCGGGGGACCACCGAAGAGACCCAGTACTTC. Its protein product is CASSRGTTEETQYF.

This clonotype came up a few times. This rearrangement joins TRBV6-1 to TRBJ2-7; D might be TRBD2 (7 bases). The V end was cut by 2 bases, the J end by 2 bases, with 13 bases between. The CDR3 length is 15 residues. Germline CDR1 reads MNHNS; CDR2 reads SASEGT. The CDR3 here is CASSERGTITYEQYF. The CDR3, as DNA: TGTGCCAGCAGTGAAAGGGGGACTATTACCTACGAGCAGTACTTC.

This clonotype came up a few times. The rearrangement joins TRBV3-1 to TRBJ2-3; D not certain. V lost 1 base to trimming and J lost 7 bases, with 6 bases between them. Germline V CDR1 and CDR2: LGHDT, YNNKEL (reference sequence). This CDR3 has 12 residues. CDR3: CASSQAENTQYF. The CDR3, as DNA: TGTGCCAGCAGCCAAGCAGAAAATACGCAGTATTTT.

This clonotype was detected a few times. The chain combines TRBV27 with TRBJ2-5; D possibly corresponds to TRBD2 (5 bases). The CDR3 sequence is 16 residues long. Germline CDR1 is MNHEY and CDR2 is SMNVEV (reference sequence). Trimming shortened V by 6 bases and J by 5 bases, and 22 bases separated the two germline ends. In nucleotides, the CDR3 is TGTGCCAGCAGAAAACTGTCGAGCGGACCATGGGAGACCCAGTACTTC. Residues: CASRKLSSGPWETQYF.

This clonotype was seen just once. CDR3 bases: TGTGCCAGCAGCCAATACCTCGCCTACGAGCAGTACTTC. Translating it yields CASSQYLAYEQYF. J is TRBJ2-7 and V is TRBV14; D gene uncertain. The CDR3 spans 13 residues. The V gene lost 2 bases and the J gene lost 2 bases, with 7 bases spanning the gap. CDR1 and CDR2 from the germline V gene are SGHDN and FVKESK. Full variable domain (rest looked up from reference TRBV14 and TRBJ2-7): EAGVTQFPSHSVIEKGQTVTLRCDPISGHDNLYWYRRVMGKEIKFLLHFVKESKQDESGMPNNRFLAERTGGTYSTLKVQPAELEDSGVYFCASSQYLAYEQYFGPGTRLTVT.

This clonotype was counted only a few times. This chain connects TRBV15 to TRBJ2-5; D ambiguous. V was cut by 0 bases and J by 5 bases, with 4 bases left in between. The CDR3 length is 12 residues. From germline, CDR1 is LNHNV and CDR2 YYDKDF (reference sequence). For the CDR3, the DNA is TGTGCCACCAGCAGAGATCTGGAGACCCAGTACTTC. Translated: CATSRDLETQYF.

As to this clonotype: A read error may produce the germline difference seen at one junction end. This sequence joins TRBV11-2 and TRBJ2-5, with 8 nucleotides matching TRBD2. This CDR3 contains 15 residues. Germline V lookup: CDR1 SGHAT, CDR2 FQNNGV. CDR3 loop: CASSLGTGGQETQYF. The CDR3 DNA sequence: TGTGCCAGCAGTTTAGGGACGGGGGGGCAAGAGACCCAGTACTTC.

Note on this clonotype: Given a much more abundant clone one base away, this may be a read error. The chain links TRBV6-5 to TRBJ2-1, with TRBD1 matching 9 bases. The germline gives CDR1 MNHEY, CDR2 SVGAGI. The CDR3 has 16 amino acids. The CDR3 sequence is CAGSYSTGGSYNEQFF. The DNA for the CDR3 is TGTGCCGGCAGTTACTCGACAGGGGGAAGCTACAATGAGCAGTTCTTC.